The clone carrying this TCR beta chain was counted a single time. This specimen comes from a study of shared clonotypes between healthy human individuals. Germline V gene data show CDR1 as SGHTA and CDR2 as FQGNSA. V was pared by 8 bases and J by 5 bases, with 11 bases of the junction left unmatched. The CDR3 length is 15 residues. Genomic DNA belonging to each subset was distributed in equal measure over several immunoSEQ plates. TCRdb keeps only in-frame clones here, not all; method: immunoSEQ multiplex PCR. The sample has roughly 2,300,000 clones, under 95% seen once. The receptor was isolated from a man younger than 35 in good health. Some clones in this sample may be carry-over from other donors' samples. The sample taken for sequencing was naive CD4+ T cells from PBMCs. Subset meaning: CD45RA+ positively selected. The rearrangement uses TRBV7-2 and TRBJ2-1, with 8 bases identical to TRBD2. The CDR3 loop reads CASGGRASGHNEQFF. The CDR3 coding sequence is TGTGCCAGCGGTGGACGGGCTAGCGGGCACAATGAGCAGTTCTTC.